These 12 T cell receptor beta chains share one sample of origin, sequenced in a study of T-cell reconstitution after alpha-beta-depleted transplantation in children. The TCRbeta library incorporated unique molecular identifiers. TCRdb itself ran the PCR reads through MiXCR, one entry per CDR3 protein. The profile shows about 440,000 distinct CDR3 sequences, 43% of them singletons. Here the sequenced sample was PBMCs, taken before TCRalphabeta/CD19-depleted stem cell transplant. Source of these receptors: a girl aged 2-15 years with aplastic anemia, due to receive a stem cell transplant.

A single count supports this clonotype. V gene TRBV6-1 combines with J gene TRBJ2-3, with unresolved D. The CDR3 is 13 amino acids. Per the germline V gene, CDR1 is MNHNS and CDR2 is SASEGT. Trimming left V 5 bases short and J 0 bases short, with 6 bases between. In DNA form, the CDR3 reads TGTGCCAGCAGTCCGAAGAGCACAGATACGCAGTATTTT. Its protein product is CASSPKSTDTQYF.

This chain joins TRBV4-2 and TRBJ2-1, with TRBD2 identical over 9 bases. Germline CDR1 reads LGHNA; CDR2 reads YNFKEQ. V gave up 0 bases and J gave up 6 bases; unmatched junction bases: 9. CDR3 length: 17 residues. The CDR3 sequence is CASSQDHGGRALNEQFF. CDR3 nucleotides: TGTGCCAGCAGCCAAGATCACGGCGGGAGGGCCCTCAATGAGCAGTTCTTC.

This clonotype turned up a few times. The chain is built from TRBV5-1 and TRBJ2-7, with D maybe TRBD2 (5 bases). V gave up 7 bases and J gave up 2 bases, with 10 bases separating them. There are 12 residues in the CDR3. Germline V gene lookup returns CDR1 SGHRS and CDR2 YFSETQ. The CDR3 DNA reads TGCGCCAGCTCACGGGGAGCCTACGAGCAGTACTTC. It is translated as CASSRGAYEQYF.

The chain joins TRBV12-3 or TRBV12-4 to TRBJ2-1, with 14 positions matching TRBD2. This CDR3 has 14 residues. The J segment lost 8 bases and the V segment lost 5 bases, leaving 2 bases of the junction unmatched. The CDR3 loop reads CASSPTSGGDEQFF. CDR3 DNA sequence: TGTGCCAGCAGTCCGACTAGCGGGGGGGATGAGCAGTTCTTC.

This clonotype was recorded many times. This sequence joins TRBV12-3 or TRBV12-4 and TRBJ2-7; TRBD1 might be the D (6 bases). V lost 5 bases, J lost 3 bases, and 14 bases lay in between. This CDR3 has 14 amino acids. The chain's CDR3 is CASSERGSSYEQYF. Written as DNA, the CDR3 is TGTGCCAGCAGTGAAAGGGGGAGTAGCTACGAGCAGTACTTC.

The chain employs TRBV30 and TRBJ2-7; the D gene is possibly TRBD2 (5 bases). V lost 5 bases to trimming and J lost 3 bases, with 11 bases between them. Germline assignment: CDR1 GTSNPN and CDR2 SVGIG (reference sequence). This CDR3 spans 12 amino acids. CDR3 DNA sequence: TGTGCCTGGGATTTAGGGAGCTACGAGCAGTACTTC. This sequence encodes CAWDLGSYEQYF. The complete variable domain, with remaining parts taken from reference TRBV30 and TRBJ2-7, reads SQTIHQWPATLVQPVGSPLSLECTVEGTSNPNLYWYRQAAGRGLQLLFYSVGIGQISSEVPQNLSASRPQDRQFILSSKKLLLSDSGFYLCAWDLGSYEQYFGPGTRLTVT.

This clonotype has ten or more counts. This chain joins TRBV12-3 or TRBV12-4 and TRBJ1-2; the D gene is possibly TRBD1 (6 bases). Between the trimmed V and J ends, which lost 0 bases and 0 bases, there was a span of 14 bases. The CDR3 covers 17 residues. The CDR3 here is CASSLALGRGPNYGYTF. The CDR3 DNA follows: TGTGCCAGCAGTTTAGCGCTGGGCAGGGGTCCTAACTATGGCTACACCTTC.

V usage is TRBV5-1 and J usage is TRBJ2-5; D is possibly TRBD1 or TRBD2 (5 bases each). Germline lookup yields CDR1 SGHRS and CDR2 YFSETQ. This CDR3 comprises 14 residues. Trimming left V 0 bases short and J 1 base short, with 7 bases between. CDR3 coding DNA: TGCGCCAGCAGCTTGGGGGACGCCCAAGAGACCCAGTACTTC. This sequence encodes CASSLGDAQETQYF.

This clonotype was seen a handful of times. This chain links TRBV4-2 with TRBJ2-3; 7 nucleotides match TRBD2. The CDR3 contains 13 residues. V lost 0 bases and J lost 7; bases outside the gene matches: 1. Germline V gives CDR1 LGHNA, CDR2 YNFKEQ. The CDR3 bases are TGTGCCAGCAGCCAAGAGCGGGGGTATACGCAGTATTTT. Encoded protein: CASSQERGYTQYF.

The chain is built from TRBV5-1 and TRBJ2-3, with D maybe TRBD2 (6 bases). CDR3 length: 16 amino acids. Per germline, CDR1 SGHRS and CDR2 YFSETQ. Between the trimmed V and J ends, which lost 4 bases and 1 base, there was a span of 16 bases. CDR3 region: CASSRWAGQGTDTQYF. CDR3 DNA sequence: TGCGCCAGCAGCCGCTGGGCGGGGCAAGGCACAGATACGCAGTATTTT.

Ten or more counts support this clonotype. The chain has TRBV12-3 or TRBV12-4 and TRBJ1-2; a possible D gene is TRBD1 (6 bases). The V and J ends lost 6 bases and 7 bases respectively, with 18 bases between them. The length of the CDR3 is 14 residues. In DNA, the CDR3 is TGTGCCAGCAGCTCGACAGGAGCTTTGGGTGGCTACACCTTC. Translating gives CASSSTGALGGYTF.

This chain uses TRBV20-1 with TRBJ2-3; TRBD2 might be the D (6 bases). Germline CDR1 and CDR2: DFQATT and SNEGSKA (reference sequence). The CDR3 is made up of 13 amino acids. V was clipped by 4 bases and J by 6 bases, with 14 bases between them. The chain's CDR3 is CSANGGVGDTQYF. CDR3 DNA: TGCAGTGCTAACGGAGGGGTGGGGGATACGCAGTATTTT.